This T cell receptor beta chain originates from a study of cytomegalovirus exposure and HLA in healthy donors. Overall study findings and caveats: Cytomegalovirus status was reportedly diagnosed by the classifier with high specificity and sensitivity. Among the sequence variants, a highly shared cluster was likely an artifact of sequencing. A prior analysis recorded that most TCR beta V segments were productive about 90% or about 30% of the time.

This PCR relied on a set of 60 Vbeta primers and 13 Jbeta primers. TCRdb's table, derived via immunoSEQ multiplex PCR, lists solely in-frame clones and lacks some. Of approximately 150,000 clones in the sample, more than 70% were seen once. With regard to this clone: Its target is not known. Mismatch with germline at one junction end may stem from a read error.

Sequencing was done on a sample of PBMCs. The sequence was collected from a man between 18 and 35 years old in good health and CMV-seropositive.

CDR3 nucleotides: TGTTCCAGCAGCGACTTGGACAGGGGCCACCACGAGCAGTACTTC. Translating gives CSSSDLDRGHHEQYF. The genes are TRBV7-9 and TRBJ2-7; TRBD1 agrees at 9 bases. Per germline, CDR1 SEHNR and CDR2 FQNEAQ (reference sequence). There are 15 residues in the CDR3.